Each of the 17 T cell receptor beta chains below was sequenced from the same sample in a study of T-cell reconstitution after alpha-beta-depleted transplantation in children. Molecular barcoding with unique molecular identifiers was used for the TCRbeta library. From the PCR reads, TCRdb called clonotypes with MiXCR, one entry per CDR3 protein. The table shows approximately 170,000 distinct CDR3 sequences, with approximately 10% occurring only once. The sequencing here drew on PBMCs, taken before TCRalphabeta/CD19-depleted stem cell transplant. These receptors were obtained from a boy younger than 10 with acute myeloid leukemia, due to receive a stem cell transplant.

This clonotype showed up many times. This chain uses TRBV18 with TRBJ1-6; TRBD1 is a possible D gene (5 bases). From germline, CDR1 is KGHSH and CDR2 LQKENI. The length of the CDR3 is 15 residues. V lost 6 bases, J lost 3 bases, and 12 bases lay in between. The CDR3 region has the DNA TGTGCCAGCTCGAGGACACTGTTCTATAATTCACCCCTCCACTTT. It codes for CASSRTLFYNSPLHF.

The chain links TRBV30 to TRBJ1-1, with D possibly matching TRBD1 (5 bases). The CDR3 loop spans 11 amino acids. The germline CDR1 and CDR2 sequences are GTSNPN and SVGIG (reference sequence). Here the CDR3 reads CGGTVNTEAFF. CDR3 coding DNA: TGTGGTGGGACGGTGAACACTGAAGCTTTCTTT.

This clonotype was detected many times. In DNA, the CDR3 is TGTGCCACCCGGGGAGTCGAGTATAATTCACCCCTCCACTTT. As protein: CATRGVEYNSPLHF. The chain uses TRBV25-1 and TRBJ1-6; D remains ambiguous. Per germline, CDR1 MGHDK and CDR2 SYGVNS. Trimming removed 10 bases at V and 4 bases at J, with 14 bases between. This CDR3 spans 14 amino acids. Full variable domain (remainder filled in from reference TRBV25-1 and TRBJ1-6): EADIYQTPRYLVIGTGKKITLECSQTMGHDKMYWYQQDPGMELHLIHYSYGVNSTEKGDLSSESTVSRIRTEHFPLTLESARPSHTSQYLCATRGVEYNSPLHFGNGTRLTVT.

This clonotype was seen at least ten times. This rearrangement joins TRBV5-1 to TRBJ1-5, with a possible D match to TRBD1 (6 bases). The CDR3 length is 15 residues. Trimming cost V 4 bases and J 3 bases, with 14 bases left between them. CDR1 SGHRS and CDR2 YFSETQ come from the germline V gene. The CDR3 nucleotides read TGCGCCAGCAGCGTGTCGGGGACATACAATCAGCCCCAGCATTTT. Protein product: CASSVSGTYNQPQHF.

This clonotype was seen at least ten times. The chain combines TRBV2 with TRBJ2-1; the D gene is possibly TRBD1 (5 bases). Germline assignment: CDR1 SNHLY and CDR2 FYNNEI. The CDR3 is 14 residues long. V shed 1 base and J shed 3 bases, with 7 bases lying between them. CDR3 region: CASSEEGYYNEQFF. CDR3 coding DNA: TGTGCCAGCAGTGAAGAGGGGTACTACAATGAGCAGTTCTTC.

This clonotype was seen a few times. A much larger clonotype is one base distant, so this may be a read error. This chain's CDR3 is CSVEESGQVDGDTF. CDR3 nucleotide sequence: TGCAGCGTTGAAGAGTCAGGACAGGTGGATGGCGACACCTTC. The chain carries TRBV29-1 and TRBJ1-2; 7 positions match TRBD1. Germline values: CDR1 SQVTM, CDR2 ANQGSEA. The CDR3 contains 14 residues.

In its sample, this clonotype was seen many times. The chain employs TRBV20-1 and TRBJ1-1, with D unclear. Trimming pared 0 bases from V and 1 base from J, leaving 6 bases between. The CDR3 spans 13 residues. The germline V gene encodes CDR1 DFQATT and CDR2 SNEGSKA (reference sequence). CDR3 nucleotides: TGCAGTGCTAGAGAGATGGGGAACACTGAAGCTTTCTTT. Translating gives CSAREMGNTEAFF.

This clonotype was detected ten times or more. This sequence joins TRBV10-1 and TRBJ2-3; 11 positions agree with TRBD2. The CDR3 consists of 14 residues. V dropped 10 bases and J dropped 1; count of bases not matched to a gene: 4. The germline gives CDR1 WNHNN, CDR2 SYGVQD (reference sequence). The CDR3 is CANTLAGGTDTQYF. The DNA of the CDR3 is TGCGCCAACACACTAGCGGGAGGCACAGATACGCAGTATTTT.

This clonotype has ten or more counts. The genes are TRBV12-3 or TRBV12-4 and TRBJ1-1, with D unresolved. The V end lost 3 bases, the J end lost 0 bases, and 11 bases lay between the germline ends. This CDR3 has 15 residues. CDR3 sequence reads: CASSLGRNMNTEAFF. CDR3 DNA sequence: TGTGCCAGCAGTTTGGGCAGGAATATGAACACTGAAGCTTTCTTT.

There are many counts of this clonotype. The chain links TRBV10-3 to TRBJ2-1; TRBD1 agrees at 8 bases. Trimming cost V 3 bases and J 0 bases; bases outside gene matches: 7. The germline V gene encodes CDR1 ENHRY and CDR2 SYGVKD. The CDR3 totals 17 residues. The CDR3 DNA is TGTGCCATCAGTGATGGGGCAGGGGGCAGCTCCTACAATGAGCAGTTCTTC. It translates to CAISDGAGGSSYNEQFF.

This clonotype has at least ten counts. V gene TRBV6-1 combines with J gene TRBJ2-7; D might be TRBD1 or TRBD2, each matching 5 bases. Trimming removed 4 bases at V and 1 base at J, with 8 bases between. The CDR3 is made up of 13 amino acids. Germline values: CDR1 MNHNS, CDR2 SASEGT. CDR3 nucleotides: TGTGCCAGCAGTGTGAGGGGATCCTACGAGCAGTACTTC. Its protein is CASSVRGSYEQYF.

Ten or more counts support this clonotype. The J gene is TRBJ1-1, the V gene TRBV15; D perhaps matches TRBD1 (6 bases). Trimming left V 3 bases short and J 5 bases short, with 10 bases between. CDR3 length equals 13 residues. Germline values: CDR1 LNHNV, CDR2 YYDKDF (reference sequence). CDR3 protein: CATSSKGGTEAFF. The CDR3 DNA follows: TGTGCCACCAGCAGTAAGGGGGGAACTGAAGCTTTCTTT.

This clonotype has a count of ten or more. The genes are TRBV6-1 and TRBJ2-7, with D tentatively TRBD1 (5 bases). The CDR3 is 13 residues long. Germline CDR1 and CDR2: MNHNS and SASEGT. V was clipped by 3 bases and J by 6 bases, with 12 bases between them. The CDR3 loop reads CASSDRDSSEQYV. In nucleotides, the CDR3 is TGTGCCAGCAGTGACAGGGATTCCAGCGAGCAGTACGTC.

This clonotype occurred a few times. The chain links TRBV20-1 to TRBJ1-1, with a weak D call TRBD1 (5 bases). The CDR3 sequence is 14 residues long. Trimming took 3 bases from V and 1 from J, leaving 12 bases between them. Germline V gene sequence: CDR1 DFQATT, CDR2 SNEGSKA (reference sequence). The CDR3 is CSARRGYSNTEAFF. In DNA, the CDR3 is TGCAGTGCTAGGCGGGGGTATTCGAACACTGAAGCTTTCTTT.

In DNA, the CDR3 is TGCGCCAGCAATGGGGGCTCCTACGAGCAGTACGTC. It yields the protein CASNGGSYEQYV. The rearrangement links TRBV10-2 to TRBJ2-7, with D perhaps given as TRBD1 or TRBD2 (5 bases each). This CDR3 has 12 amino acids. Trimming stripped 7 bases from V and 0 bases from J, with 7 bases between. Germline CDR1 and CDR2: WSHSY and SAAADI.

This clonotype was seen a handful of times. The CDR3 spells CASSPRQGSSYEQYF. CDR3 bases: TGTGCCAGCTCACCGCGACAGGGGAGCTCCTACGAGCAGTACTTC. This chain uses TRBV18 with TRBJ2-7; TRBD1 matches 8 bases. Germline V lookup: CDR1 KGHSH, CDR2 LQKENI. CDR3 length equals 15 residues. The J segment lost 0 bases and the V segment lost 3 bases, leaving 4 bases of the junction unmatched.

This clonotype was found many times. CDR3 DNA sequence: TGTGCCAGCAGCCCCCGGACAGGGGGAGATTACGAGCAGTACTTC. The encoded protein is CASSPRTGGDYEQYF. The chain links TRBV9 to TRBJ2-7; 10 bases are shared with TRBD1. Germline assignment: CDR1 SGDLS and CDR2 YYNGEE. The CDR3 runs 15 residues. Trimming took 4 bases from V and 4 from J; bases not matched to a gene: 8.